The sequence of this T cell receptor (beta chain) was determined in a study of blood T cell repertoires in COVID-19. On the study more broadly: Some COVID-19 samples were acute and others convalescent; all came from the United States, Italy and Spain.

The CDR3 has 14 amino acids. Looked up from germline, CDR1 is SGHRS and CDR2 is YFSETQ. V was pared by 1 base and J by 3 bases, with 10 bases between. Data came from immunoSEQ multiplex PCR; TCRdb stores just in-frame clones and leaves some out. Of 150,000 to 200,000 clones in the sample, over 65% are singletons; the top ten hold about 3%. The V call is TRBV5-1, the J call TRBJ2-5; weak D call: TRBD1 (6 bases). Sequences were obtained from peripheral blood. This TCR came from a woman of 80 years or more with acute or convalescent COVID-19. The CDR3 protein is CASSLFPGEETQYF. The DNA of the CDR3 is TGCGCCAGCAGCTTGTTTCCAGGGGAAGAGACCCAGTACTTC.